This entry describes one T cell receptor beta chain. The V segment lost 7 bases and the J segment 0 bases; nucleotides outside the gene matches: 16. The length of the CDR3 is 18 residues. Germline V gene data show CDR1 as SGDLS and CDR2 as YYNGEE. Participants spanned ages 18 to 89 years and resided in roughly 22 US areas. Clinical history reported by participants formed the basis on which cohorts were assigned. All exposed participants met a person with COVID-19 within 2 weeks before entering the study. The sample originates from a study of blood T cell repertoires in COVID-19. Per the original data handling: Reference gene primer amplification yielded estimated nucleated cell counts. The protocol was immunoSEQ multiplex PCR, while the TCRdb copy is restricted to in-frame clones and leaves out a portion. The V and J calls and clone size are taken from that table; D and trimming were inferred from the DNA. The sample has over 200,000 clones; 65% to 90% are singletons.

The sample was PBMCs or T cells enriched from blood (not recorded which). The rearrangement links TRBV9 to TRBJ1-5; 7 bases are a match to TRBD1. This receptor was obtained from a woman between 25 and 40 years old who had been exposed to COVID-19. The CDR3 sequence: CASAHLGTAEYSNQPQHF. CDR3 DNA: TGTGCCAGCGCCCACCTAGGGACAGCCGAATATAGCAATCAGCCCCAGCATTTT.